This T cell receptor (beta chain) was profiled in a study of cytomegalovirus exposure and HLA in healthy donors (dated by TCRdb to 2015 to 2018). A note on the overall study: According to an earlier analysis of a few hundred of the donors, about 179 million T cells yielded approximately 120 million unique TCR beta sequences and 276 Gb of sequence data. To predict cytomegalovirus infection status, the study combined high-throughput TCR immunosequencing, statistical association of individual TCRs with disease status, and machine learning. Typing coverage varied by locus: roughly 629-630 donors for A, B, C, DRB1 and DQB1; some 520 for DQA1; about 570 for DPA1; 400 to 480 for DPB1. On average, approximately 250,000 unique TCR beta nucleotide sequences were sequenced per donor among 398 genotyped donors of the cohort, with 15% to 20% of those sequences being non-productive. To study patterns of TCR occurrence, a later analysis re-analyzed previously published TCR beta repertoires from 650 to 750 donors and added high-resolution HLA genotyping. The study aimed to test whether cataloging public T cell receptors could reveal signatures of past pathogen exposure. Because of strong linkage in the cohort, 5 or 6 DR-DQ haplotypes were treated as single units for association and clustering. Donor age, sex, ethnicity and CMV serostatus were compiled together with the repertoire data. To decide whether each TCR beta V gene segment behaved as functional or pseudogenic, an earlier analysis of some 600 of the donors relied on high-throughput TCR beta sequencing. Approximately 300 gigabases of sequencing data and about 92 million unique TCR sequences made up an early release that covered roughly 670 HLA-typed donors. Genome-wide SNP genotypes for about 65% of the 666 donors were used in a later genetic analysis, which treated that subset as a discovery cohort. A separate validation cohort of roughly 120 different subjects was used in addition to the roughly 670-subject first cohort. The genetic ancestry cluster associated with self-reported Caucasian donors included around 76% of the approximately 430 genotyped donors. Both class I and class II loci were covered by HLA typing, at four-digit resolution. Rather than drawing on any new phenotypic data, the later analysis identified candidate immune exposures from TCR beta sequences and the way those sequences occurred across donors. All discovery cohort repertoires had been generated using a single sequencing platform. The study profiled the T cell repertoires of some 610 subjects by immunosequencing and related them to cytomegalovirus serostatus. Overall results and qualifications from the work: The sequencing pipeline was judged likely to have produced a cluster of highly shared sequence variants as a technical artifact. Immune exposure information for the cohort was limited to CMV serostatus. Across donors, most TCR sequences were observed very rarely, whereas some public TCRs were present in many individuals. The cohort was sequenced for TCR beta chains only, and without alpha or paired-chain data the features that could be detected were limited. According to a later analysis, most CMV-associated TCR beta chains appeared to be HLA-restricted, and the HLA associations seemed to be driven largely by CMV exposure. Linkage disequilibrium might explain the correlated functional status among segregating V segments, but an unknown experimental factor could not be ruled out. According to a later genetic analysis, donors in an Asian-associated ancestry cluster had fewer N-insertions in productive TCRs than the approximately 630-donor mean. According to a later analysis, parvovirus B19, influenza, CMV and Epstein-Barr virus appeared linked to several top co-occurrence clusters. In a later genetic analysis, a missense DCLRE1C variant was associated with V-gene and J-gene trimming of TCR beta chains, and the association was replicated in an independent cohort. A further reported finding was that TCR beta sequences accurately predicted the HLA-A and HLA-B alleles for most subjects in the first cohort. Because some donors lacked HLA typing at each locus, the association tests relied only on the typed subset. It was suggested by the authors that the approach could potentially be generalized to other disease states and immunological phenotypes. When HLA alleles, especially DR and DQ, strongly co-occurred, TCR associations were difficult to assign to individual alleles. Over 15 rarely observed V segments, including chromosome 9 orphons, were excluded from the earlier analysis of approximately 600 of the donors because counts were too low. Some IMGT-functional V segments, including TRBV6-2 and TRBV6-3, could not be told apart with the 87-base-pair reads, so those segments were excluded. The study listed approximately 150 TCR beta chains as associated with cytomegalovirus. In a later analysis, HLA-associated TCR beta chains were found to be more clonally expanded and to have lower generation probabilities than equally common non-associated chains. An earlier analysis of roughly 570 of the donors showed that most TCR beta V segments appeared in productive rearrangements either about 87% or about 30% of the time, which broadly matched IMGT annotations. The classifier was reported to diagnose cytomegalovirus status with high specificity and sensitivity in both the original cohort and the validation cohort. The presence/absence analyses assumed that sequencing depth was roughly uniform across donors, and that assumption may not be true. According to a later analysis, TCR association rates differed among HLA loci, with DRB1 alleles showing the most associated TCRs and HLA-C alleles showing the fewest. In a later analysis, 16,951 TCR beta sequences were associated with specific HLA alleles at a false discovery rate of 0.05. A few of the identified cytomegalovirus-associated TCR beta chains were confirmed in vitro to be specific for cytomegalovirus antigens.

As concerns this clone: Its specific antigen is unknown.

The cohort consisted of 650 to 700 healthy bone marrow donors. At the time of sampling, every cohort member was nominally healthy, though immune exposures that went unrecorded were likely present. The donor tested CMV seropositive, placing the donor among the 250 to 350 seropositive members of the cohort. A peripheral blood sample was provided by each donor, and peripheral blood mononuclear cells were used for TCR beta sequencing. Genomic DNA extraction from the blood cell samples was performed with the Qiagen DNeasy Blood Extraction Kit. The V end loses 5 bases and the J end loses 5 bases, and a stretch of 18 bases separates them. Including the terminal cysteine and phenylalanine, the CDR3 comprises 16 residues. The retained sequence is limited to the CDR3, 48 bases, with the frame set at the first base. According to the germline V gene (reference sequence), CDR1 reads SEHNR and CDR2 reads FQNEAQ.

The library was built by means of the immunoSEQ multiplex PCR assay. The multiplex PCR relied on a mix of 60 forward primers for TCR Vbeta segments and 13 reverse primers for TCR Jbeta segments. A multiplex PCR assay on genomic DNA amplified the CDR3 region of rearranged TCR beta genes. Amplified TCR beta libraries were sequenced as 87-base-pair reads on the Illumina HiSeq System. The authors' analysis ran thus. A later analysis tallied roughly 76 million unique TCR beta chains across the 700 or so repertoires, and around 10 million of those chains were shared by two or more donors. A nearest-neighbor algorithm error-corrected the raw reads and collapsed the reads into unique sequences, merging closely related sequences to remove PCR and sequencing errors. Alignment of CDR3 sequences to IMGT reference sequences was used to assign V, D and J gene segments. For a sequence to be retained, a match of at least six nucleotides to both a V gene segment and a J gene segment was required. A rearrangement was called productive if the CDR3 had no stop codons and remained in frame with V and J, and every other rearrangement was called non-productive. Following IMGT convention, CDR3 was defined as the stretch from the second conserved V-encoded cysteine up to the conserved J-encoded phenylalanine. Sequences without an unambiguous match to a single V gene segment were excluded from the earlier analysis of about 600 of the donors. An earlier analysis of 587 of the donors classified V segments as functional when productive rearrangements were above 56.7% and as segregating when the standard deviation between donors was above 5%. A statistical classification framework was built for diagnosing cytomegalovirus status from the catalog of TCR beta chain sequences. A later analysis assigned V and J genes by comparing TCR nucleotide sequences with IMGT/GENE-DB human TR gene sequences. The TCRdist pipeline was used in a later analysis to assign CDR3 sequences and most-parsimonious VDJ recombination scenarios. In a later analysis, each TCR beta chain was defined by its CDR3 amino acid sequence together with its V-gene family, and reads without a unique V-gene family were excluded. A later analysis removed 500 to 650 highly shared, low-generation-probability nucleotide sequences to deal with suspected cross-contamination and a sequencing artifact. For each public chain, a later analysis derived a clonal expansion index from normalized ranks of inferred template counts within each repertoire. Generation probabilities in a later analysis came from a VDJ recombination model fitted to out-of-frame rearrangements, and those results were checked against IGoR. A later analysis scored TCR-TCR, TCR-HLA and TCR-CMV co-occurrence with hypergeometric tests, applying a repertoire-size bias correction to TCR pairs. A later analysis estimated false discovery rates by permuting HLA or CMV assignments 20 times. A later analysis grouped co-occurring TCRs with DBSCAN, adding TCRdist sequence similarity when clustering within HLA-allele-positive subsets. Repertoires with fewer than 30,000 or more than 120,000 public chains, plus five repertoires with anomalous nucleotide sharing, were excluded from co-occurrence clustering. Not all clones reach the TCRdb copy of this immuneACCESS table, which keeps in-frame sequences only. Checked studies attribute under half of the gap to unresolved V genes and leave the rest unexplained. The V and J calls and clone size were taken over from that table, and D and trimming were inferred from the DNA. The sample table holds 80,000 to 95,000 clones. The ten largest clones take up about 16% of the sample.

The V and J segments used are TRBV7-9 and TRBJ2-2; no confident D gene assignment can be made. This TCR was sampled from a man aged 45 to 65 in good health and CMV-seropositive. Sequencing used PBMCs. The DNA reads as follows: TGTGCCAGCAGCCCAGATCACCGGAGAGTAACCGGGGAGCTGTTTTTT. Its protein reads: CASSPDHRRVTGELFF.